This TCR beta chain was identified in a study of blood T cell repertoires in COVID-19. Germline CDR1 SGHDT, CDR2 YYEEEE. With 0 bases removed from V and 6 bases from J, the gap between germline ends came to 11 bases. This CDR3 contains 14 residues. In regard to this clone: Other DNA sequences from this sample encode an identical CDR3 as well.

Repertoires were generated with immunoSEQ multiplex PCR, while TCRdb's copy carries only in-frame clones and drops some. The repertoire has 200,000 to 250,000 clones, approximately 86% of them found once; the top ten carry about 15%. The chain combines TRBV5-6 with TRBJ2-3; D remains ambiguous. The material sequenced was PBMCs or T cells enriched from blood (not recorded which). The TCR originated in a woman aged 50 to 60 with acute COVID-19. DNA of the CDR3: TGTGCCAGCAGCTTGGTACGCGGCGCGGATACGCAGTATTTT. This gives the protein CASSLVRGADTQYF.